This T cell receptor (beta chain) was documented in a study of T cells after yellow fever vaccination. The CDR3 has 15 amino acids. Unmatched junction bases numbered 8, after V lost 0 bases and J lost 9 bases. The germline gives CDR1 SGHRS, CDR2 YFSETQ. Each CDR3 protein is one row after TCRdb ran MiXCR on the 5' RACE reads. The sample consists of around 300,000 distinct CDR3 sequences, over 3.5% of them appearing once. Only a few counts were recorded for this clonotype. The source is a man younger than 35 who received the YFV17D yellow fever vaccine. This material consisted of PBMCs, taken 5 days after the yellow fever booster vaccination. This sequence joins TRBV5-1 and TRBJ2-1; 8 bases match TRBD1. The CDR3 DNA reads TGCGCCAGCAGCTTGGAAGGACAGGGTCGGCTTGAGCAGTTCTTC. The encoded protein is CASSLEGQGRLEQFF.